The sample holds many counts of the clone carrying this TCR beta chain. TCRdb redid the calling of the 5' RACE reads with MiXCR, one entry per CDR3 protein. The sample has 400,000 or so distinct CDR3 sequences, 11% seen once. CDR3 length: 17 residues. The junction had 12 bases not matched to a gene; V was cut back by 6 bases and J by 2 bases. The V gene's germline CDR1 is SQVTM and CDR2 ANQGSEA. The sample comes from a study of T cells after yellow fever vaccination. Sequenced here: PBMCs, sampled on the day of the first yellow fever vaccination. The chain combines TRBV29-1 with TRBJ2-3, with TRBD2 identical over 12 bases. The clonotype was recovered from a young man who received the YFV17D yellow fever vaccine. CDR3 DNA: TGCAGCGTCTTCCTAGCGGGGGGGCCCATCCACACAGATACGCAGTATTTT. Translation: CSVFLAGGPIHTDTQYF.